The 10 T cell receptor beta chains reported below all come from one sample, sequenced in a study of T cell repertoires in cytomegalovirus infection. TCRdb ran MiXCR on the reads and lists one entry per CDR3 protein. The profile covers 150,000 to 200,000 distinct CDR3 sequences, with under 30% appearing a single time and roughly 29% taken by the ten largest. The sample taken for sequencing was PBMCs. The receptors originated from a human donor in good health (CMV status not recorded). Some clones in this sample may be carry-over from other donors' samples.

V gene TRBV6-2 or TRBV6-3 combines with J gene TRBJ2-5, with D possibly TRBD1 on 5 matching bases. The CDR3 spans 14 residues. V was cut by 2 bases and J by 5 bases, with 12 bases left in between. CDR1 is MNHEY and CDR2 is SVGEGT in the germline V gene. CDR3 coding DNA: TGTGCCAGCAGTTACCCACAGGAGAGGGAGACCCAGTACTTC. Protein: CASSYPQERETQYF.

The chain employs TRBV20-1 and TRBJ2-1; a possible D gene is TRBD1 (6 bases). Deletions cut 6 bases from V and 0 bases from J, with 12 bases between. In germline, CDR1 is DFQATT, CDR2 SNEGSKA (reference sequence). CDR3 length equals 14 residues. The CDR3 nucleotides read TGCAGTGCAAGACAGGTGATCTCCTACAATGAGCAGTTCTTC. Encoded protein: CSARQVISYNEQFF.

This clonotype appeared a few times. The chain's CDR3 is CASSTKAGIQETQYF. The CDR3 region has the DNA TGCGCCAGCAGCACGAAAGCGGGGATACAAGAGACCCAGTACTTC. The rearrangement uses TRBV5-1 and TRBJ2-5; 7 positions match TRBD2. Germline loops: CDR1 SGHRS, CDR2 YFSETQ. J lost 2 bases, V lost 4 bases, and 8 bases had no gene match. This CDR3 has 15 residues.

This sequence joins TRBV12-3 or TRBV12-4 and TRBJ1-1; D remains ambiguous. Trimming cost V 3 bases and J 5 bases, with 16 bases left between them. The CDR3 has 15 residues. The CDR3 nucleotides are TGTGCCAGCAGTTTCGCGGCAGTATCGGTTACTGAAGCTTTCTTT. Translation: CASSFAAVSVTEAFF.

The gene calls are TRBV4-2 and TRBJ1-1; 8 nucleotides line up with TRBD1. Germline V gene data show CDR1 as LGHNA and CDR2 as YNFKEQ. The CDR3 spans 14 residues. Unmatched junction bases numbered 1, after V lost 1 base and J lost 3 bases. The CDR3 spells CASSQVTGDTEAFF. For the CDR3, the DNA is TGTGCCAGCAGCCAAGTGACAGGGGACACTGAAGCTTTCTTT.

Only a few counts were recorded for this clonotype. The rearrangement links TRBV19 to TRBJ2-3; possible D gene TRBD2, 7 bases. The CDR3 sequence is 15 residues long. V lost 5 bases, J lost 4 bases, and 16 bases lay in between. Germline loops: CDR1 LNHDA, CDR2 SQIVND (reference sequence). The CDR3 region has the DNA TGTGCCAGTAGTTTAGGGGGGGCGCGGGCAGATACGCAGTATTTT. This codes for CASSLGGARADTQYF.

This clonotype has a handful of counts. The chain recombines TRBV6-5 with TRBJ2-1, with 12 bases aligning to TRBD2. V gave up 5 bases and J gave up 7 bases; unmatched junction bases: 3. The CDR3 length is 14 residues. Germline CDR1 reads MNHEY; CDR2 reads SVGAGI. CDR3 region: CASSLAGGSNEQFF. The CDR3 DNA reads TGTGCCAGCAGTCTAGCGGGGGGGTCGAATGAGCAGTTCTTC.

This clonotype was counted at least ten times. V usage is TRBV7-2 and J usage is TRBJ1-6, with D hard to call. In germline, CDR1 is SGHTA, CDR2 FQGNSA. V gave up 2 bases and J gave up 1 base, with 3 bases separating them. The CDR3 has 14 residues. The DNA of the CDR3 is TGTGCCAGCAGCTTACAATCCTATAATTCACCCCTCCACTTT. Translation gives CASSLQSYNSPLHF. The whole variable domain, remainder taken from reference TRBV7-2 and TRBJ1-6, is GAGVSQSPSNKVTEKGKDVELRCDPISGHTALYWYRQSLGQGLEFLIYFQGNSAPDKSGLPSDRFSAERTGGSVSTLTIQRTQQEDSAVYLCASSLQSYNSPLHFGNGTRLTVT.

This clonotype turned up a few times. This chain links TRBV11-2 with TRBJ1-5; D is ambiguous. This CDR3 has 14 amino acids. The V gene's germline CDR1 is SGHAT and CDR2 FQNNGV. V was cut by 2 bases and J by 3 bases, with 8 bases left in between. The DNA for the CDR3 is TGTGCCAGCAGCTTACACACAAACAATCAGCCCCAGCATTTT. Amino acid sequence: CASSLHTNNQPQHF.

This clonotype was picked up many times. The V and J genes are TRBV7-2 and TRBJ1-5; D unresolved. Germline V gene data show CDR1 as SGHTA and CDR2 as FQGNSA. There are 12 residues in the CDR3. Trimming pared 2 bases from V and 8 bases from J, leaving 7 bases between. The CDR3 here is CASSLSAEPQHF. Written as DNA, the CDR3 is TGTGCCAGCAGCTTATCGGCAGAGCCCCAGCATTTT.